Here is one T cell receptor beta chain with its context. As yet, its antigen is unknown. The entry originates in a study of cytomegalovirus exposure and HLA in healthy donors. Study findings and constraints: The authors later found TCR association rates varying by HLA locus, with DRB1 most and HLA-C fewest.

Germline values: CDR1 SNHLY, CDR2 FYNNEI. The CDR3 covers 14 residues. V gave up 3 bases and J gave up 1 base, with 8 bases separating them. PCR was performed using 60 Vbeta and 13 Jbeta primers. As handled by the study authors: Approximately 12 million of the approximately 80 million unique TCR beta chains counted in a later analysis were shared. The protocol was immunoSEQ multiplex PCR, while the TCRdb copy is restricted to in-frame clones and leaves out a portion. V and J calls and clone size are those listed in that table; D and trimming were worked out from the DNA. The sample includes around 150,000 clones, 75% to 80% of them seen just once.

Sample: PBMCs. The genes are TRBV2 and TRBJ2-3; D is unresolved. The sequence came from a woman aged 45 to 65 in good health and CMV-seropositive. DNA of the CDR3: TGTGCCAGCAGTGATGCGAGAGGCACAGATACGCAGTATTTT. Translated, it gives CASSDARGTDTQYF.